This entry is about one T cell receptor (beta chain). Its cognate antigen is unknown. Averaging approximately 120 mL, one heparinised blood draw came from each individual donor. Sorting that relied on CD45RO/CCR7/CD25/CD127/CD95/CD27 yielded CD4+ naive, central memory, regulatory and stem cell-like memory cells. This specimen comes from a study of beta chain features in type 1 diabetes. Study-level information: No age, gender or cell yield differences were seen between patients and healthy donors.

General study findings and limits: Moderate but significant shortening of TCRB CDR3s was recorded in all four CD4+ subsets from Type 1 diabetes patients.

Expressed TCRB transcripts were sequenced because the entire RNA isolate underwent reverse transcription. Assay used: immunoSEQ multiplex PCR; TCRdb lists only in-frame clones, some missing. The profile shows roughly 120,000 clones, less than 40% of them singletons. The CDR3 totals 16 residues. Germline-derived CDR1 and CDR2 are SGHVS and FQNEAQ. The chain has TRBV7-8 and TRBJ2-5; 12 bases line up with TRBD2. The assigned J gene may be wrong: the sequence end matches TRBJ2-7 better. Sequencing was performed on stem cell memory CD4+ T cells from blood. The sequence derives from a woman aged 18 to 35 in good health. The CDR3 nucleotides read TGTGCCAGCAGCCCGACTAGCGGGAGAGGATTCTACGAGCAGTACTTC. Residues: CASSPTSGRGFYEQYF.